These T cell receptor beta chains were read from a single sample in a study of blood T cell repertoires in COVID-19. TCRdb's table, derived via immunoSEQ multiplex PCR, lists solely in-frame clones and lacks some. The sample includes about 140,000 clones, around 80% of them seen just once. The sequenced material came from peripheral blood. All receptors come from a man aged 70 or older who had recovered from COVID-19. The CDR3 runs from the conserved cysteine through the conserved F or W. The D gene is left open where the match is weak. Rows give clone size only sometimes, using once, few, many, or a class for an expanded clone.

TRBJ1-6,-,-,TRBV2,CASRGQLFSSPLHF,TGTGCCAGCAGAGGACAGCTTTTCTCTTCACCCCTCCACTTT
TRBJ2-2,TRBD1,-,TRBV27,CASSPRQGRGGELFF,TGTGCCAGCAGTCCTCGACAGGGGCGGGGCGGGGAGCTGTTTTTT
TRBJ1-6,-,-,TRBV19,CASKGNSPLHF,TGTGCCAGTAAGGGGAATTCACCCCTCCACTTT
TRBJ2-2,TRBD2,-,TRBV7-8,CASSSVRGEDTGELFF,TGTGCCAGCAGCTCCGTCCGGGGGGAGGACACCGGGGAGCTGTTTTTT
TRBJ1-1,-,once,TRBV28,CASTLPRANTEAFF,TGTGCCAGCACCCTCCCCAGGGCGAACACTGAAGCTTTCTTT
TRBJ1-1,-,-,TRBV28,CASSRESGAFF,TGTGCCAGCAGCCGAGAATCGGGAGCTTTCTTT
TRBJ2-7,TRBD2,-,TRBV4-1,CASSQALAGDEQYF,TGCGCCAGCAGCCAAGCGCTAGCGGGAGACGAGCAGTACTTC
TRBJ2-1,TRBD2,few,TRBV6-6,CASSYQGLAGGGEQFF,TGTGCCAGCAGTTACCAGGGACTAGCGGGAGGCGGTGAGCAGTTCTTC
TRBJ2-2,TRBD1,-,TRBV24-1,CATEGTANTGELFF,TGTGCCACCGAGGGGACAGCCAACACCGGGGAGCTGTTTTTT
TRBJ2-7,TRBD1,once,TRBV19,CASSIGQGYEQYF,TGTGCCAGTAGTATTGGACAGGGTTACGAGCAGTACTTC
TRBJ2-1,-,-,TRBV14,CASSRSFDEQFF,TGTGCCAGCAGCCGGAGTTTCGATGAGCAGTTCTTC
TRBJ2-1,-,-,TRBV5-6,CASSLSGPPNEQFF,TGTGCCAGCAGCTTGAGCGGCCCCCCCAATGAGCAGTTCTTC
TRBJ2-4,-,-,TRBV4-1,CASSQPQTGAKNIQYF,TGCGCCAGCAGCCAACCCCAAACAGGTGCCAAAAACATTCAGTACTTC
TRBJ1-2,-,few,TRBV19,CASSIRTEPNYGYTF,TGTGCCAGTTCCATAAGGACAGAGCCTAACTATGGCTACACCTTC
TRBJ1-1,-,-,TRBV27,CASSQGSTEAFF,TGTGCCAGCAGCCAGGGGAGCACTGAAGCTTTCTTT
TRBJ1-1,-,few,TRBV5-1,CASSRGTTDTEAFF,TGCGCCAGCAGCAGAGGGACAACGGACACTGAAGCTTTCTTT
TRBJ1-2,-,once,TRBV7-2,CASSLSWVASYGYTF,TGTGCCAGCAGCTTAAGCTGGGTAGCCAGCTATGGCTACACCTTC
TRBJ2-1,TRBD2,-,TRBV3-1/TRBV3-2,CASSPTSGYLSSYNEQFF,TGTGCCAGCAGCCCAACTAGCGGGTACCTTAGCTCCTACAATGAGCAGTTCTTC
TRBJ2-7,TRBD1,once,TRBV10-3,CAISEIGQGASHEQYF,TGTGCCATCAGTGAGATTGGACAGGGGGCCTCCCACGAGCAGTACTTC
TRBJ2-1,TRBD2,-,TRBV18,CASSPLGGGPGNEQFF,TGTGCCAGCTCACCCTTGGGGGGAGGGCCAGGCAATGAGCAGTTCTTC
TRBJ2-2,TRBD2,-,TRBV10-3,CAISPGLAGNTGELFF,TGTGCCATCAGTCCGGGACTAGCGGGAAACACCGGGGAGCTGTTTTTT
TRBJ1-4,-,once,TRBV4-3,CASSQESRAHEKLFF,TGCGCCAGCAGCCAAGAGAGCAGGGCTCATGAAAAACTGTTTTTT
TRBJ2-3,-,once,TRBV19,CASSMYIPTDTQYF,TGTGCCAGTAGTATGTACATTCCCACAGATACGCAGTATTTT
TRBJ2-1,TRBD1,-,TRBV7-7,CASSQTGGEQFF,TGTGCCAGCAGCCAGACAGGGGGCGAGCAGTTCTTC
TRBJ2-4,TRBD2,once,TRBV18,CASSPSGGLAGLQYF,TGTGCCAGCTCACCATCAGGGGGACTAGCGGGTCTTCAGTACTTC
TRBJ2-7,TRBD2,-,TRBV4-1,CASSQAQRGSSYEQYF,TGCGCCAGCAGCCAAGCTCAGCGGGGAAGCTCCTACGAGCAGTACTTC
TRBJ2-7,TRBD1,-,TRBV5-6,CASSLADRGQGSYEQYF,TGTGCCAGCAGCTTGGCCGACCGCGGACAGGGCTCCTACGAGCAGTACTTC
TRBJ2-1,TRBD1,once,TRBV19,CASTDRLNEQFF,TGTGCCAGTACGGACAGGCTCAATGAGCAGTTCTTC
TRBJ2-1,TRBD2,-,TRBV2,CASSEPSGTSDPYNEQFF,TGTGCCAGCAGTGAACCTTCCGGGACTAGCGATCCCTACAATGAGCAGTTCTTC
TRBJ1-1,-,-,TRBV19,CASSTGQNTEAFF,TGTGCCAGTAGTACGGGACAGAACACTGAAGCTTTCTTT
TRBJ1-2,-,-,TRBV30,CAWHGPLQGFQDYTF,TGTGCCTGGCACGGCCCCCTACAGGGTTTTCAAGACTACACCTTC
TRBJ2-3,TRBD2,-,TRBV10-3,CAISDGSGEARGKQYF,TGTGCCATCAGTGATGGTAGCGGGGAAGCGAGGGGTAAGCAGTATTTT
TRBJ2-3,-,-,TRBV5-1,CASSANPGLSSTDTQYF,TGCGCCAGCAGCGCCAACCCAGGACTATCCAGCACAGATACGCAGTATTTT
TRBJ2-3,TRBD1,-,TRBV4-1,CASSLTGASTDTQYF,TGCGCCAGCAGCCTGACAGGGGCCTCCACAGATACGCAGTATTTT
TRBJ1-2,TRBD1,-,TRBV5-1,CASSFTGVDYGYTF,TGCGCCAGCAGCTTTACAGGGGTTGACTATGGCTACACCTTC
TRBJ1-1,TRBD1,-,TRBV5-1,CASSTGLNTEAFF,TGCGCCAGCTCGACAGGGTTGAACACTGAAGCTTTCTTT
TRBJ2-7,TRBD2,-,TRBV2,CASRGTSGKQYF,TGTGCCAGCAGAGGGACTAGCGGTAAGCAGTACTTC
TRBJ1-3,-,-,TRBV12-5,CASGSPLGGELISGNTIYF,TGTGCTAGTGGTTCCCCTCTGGGGGGGGAGCTGATCTCTGGAAACACCATATATTTT
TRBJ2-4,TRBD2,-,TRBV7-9,CASSFGGDKNIQYF,TGTGCCAGCAGCTTTGGGGGGGACAAAAACATTCAGTACTTC
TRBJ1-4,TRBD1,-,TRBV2,CASSGDRGNEKLFF,TGTGCCAGCAGTGGGGACAGGGGTAATGAAAAACTGTTTTTT
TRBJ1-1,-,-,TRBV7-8,CASSLVTGNTEAFF,TGTGCCAGCAGCTTAGTGACGGGGAACACTGAAGCTTTCTTT
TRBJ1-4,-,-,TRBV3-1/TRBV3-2,CASSLSGDEKLFF,TGTGCCAGCAGCCTCAGTGGTGATGAAAAACTGTTTTTT
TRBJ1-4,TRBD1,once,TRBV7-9,CASSTFPGTEANEKLFF,TGTGCCAGCAGCACTTTCCCCGGGACAGAGGCAAATGAAAAACTGTTTTTT
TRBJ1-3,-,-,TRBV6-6,CASSYLGDTIYF,TGTGCCAGCAGTTATCTGGGAGACACCATATATTTT
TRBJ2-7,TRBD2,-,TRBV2,CASSGRSTSDTYEQYF,TGTGCCAGCAGCGGAAGGAGTACTAGCGACACCTACGAGCAGTACTTC
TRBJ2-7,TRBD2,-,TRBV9,CASSVGPSGTYEQYF,TGTGCCAGCAGCGTAGGTCCTAGCGGGACCTACGAGCAGTACTTC
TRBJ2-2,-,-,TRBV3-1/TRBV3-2,CASSRLPPMIANTGELFF,TGTGCCAGCAGTCGACTACCCCCAATGATCGCGAACACCGGGGAGCTGTTTTTT
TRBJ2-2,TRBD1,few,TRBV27,CASRRQGPGELFF,TGTGCCAGCAGACGACAGGGTCCCGGGGAGCTGTTTTTT
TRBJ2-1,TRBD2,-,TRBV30,CAWAWREGYNEQFF,TGTGCCTGGGCCTGGCGGGAGGGATACAATGAGCAGTTCTTC
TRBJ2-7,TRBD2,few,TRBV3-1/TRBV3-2,CASSQSGTSGEQYF,TGTGCCAGCAGCCAATCCGGGACTAGCGGCGAGCAGTACTTC
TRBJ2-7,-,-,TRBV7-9,CASSLEGAYEQYF,TGTGCCAGCAGCCTCGAAGGGGCCTACGAGCAGTACTTC
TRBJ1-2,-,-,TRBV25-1,CASRSAGTSYGYTF,TGTGCCAGCAGATCCGCCGGGACATCCTATGGCTACACCTTC
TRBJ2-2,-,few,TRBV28,CASSLLVVSGGELFF,TGTGCCAGCAGTTTATTGGTAGTCTCGGGCGGGGAGCTGTTTTTT
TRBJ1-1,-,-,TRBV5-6,CASSSLRVGYTEAFF,TGTGCCAGCAGTTCGCTCCGGGTAGGATACACTGAAGCTTTCTTT
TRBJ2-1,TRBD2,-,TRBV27,CASSPGLAGGFEQFF,TGTGCCAGCAGTCCCGGACTAGCGGGAGGCTTCGAGCAGTTCTTC